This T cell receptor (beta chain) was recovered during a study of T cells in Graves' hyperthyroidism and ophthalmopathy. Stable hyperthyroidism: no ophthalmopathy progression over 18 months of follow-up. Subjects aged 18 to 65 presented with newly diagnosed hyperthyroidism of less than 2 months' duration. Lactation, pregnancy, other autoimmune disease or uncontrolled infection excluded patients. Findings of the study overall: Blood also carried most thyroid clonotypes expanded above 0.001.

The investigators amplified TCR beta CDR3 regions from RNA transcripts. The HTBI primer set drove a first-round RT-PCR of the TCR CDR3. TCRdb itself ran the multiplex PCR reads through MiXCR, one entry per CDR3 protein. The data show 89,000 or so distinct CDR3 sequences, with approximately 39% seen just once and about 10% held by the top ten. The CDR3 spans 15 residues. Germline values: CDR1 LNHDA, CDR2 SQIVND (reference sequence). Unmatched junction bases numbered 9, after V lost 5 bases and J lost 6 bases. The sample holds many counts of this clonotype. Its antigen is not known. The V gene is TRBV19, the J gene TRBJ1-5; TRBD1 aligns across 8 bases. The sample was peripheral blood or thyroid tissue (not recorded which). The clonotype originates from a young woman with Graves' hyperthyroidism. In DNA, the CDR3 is TGTGCCAGTAGTTTCAATAGACAGGGGAGTCAGCCCCAGCATTTT. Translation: CASSFNRQGSQPQHF. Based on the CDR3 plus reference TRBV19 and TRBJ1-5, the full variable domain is DGGITQSPKYLFRKEGQNVTLSCEQNLNHDAMYWYRQDPGQGLRLIYYSQIVNDFQKGDIAEGYSVSREKKESFPLTVTSAQKNPTAFYLCASSFNRQGSQPQHFGDGTRLSIL.